The entry below describes one TCR beta chain. This clone has a single count. It has no known antigen specificity. Per-base quality was not reported, and no clone a single base away is much larger than it. The donors were healthy, HIV-negative adults who had no recently reported acute infections or vaccinations. Every donor was a Caucasian adult living in Nashville, Tennessee, USA. Magnetic negative selection was used to enrich CD4+ T cells, after which naive cells were positively selected on CD45RA and the negative fraction became the memory subset. Blood was obtained by leukapheresis, after which PBMCs were separated by Ficoll-Histopaque density gradient centrifugation and cryopreserved in liquid nitrogen vapor phase. Purity and quantity of every magnetically sorted T cell population were checked by analytical flow cytometry. Each sorted fraction had its genomic DNA isolated and then quantified by UV absorbance on a Nanodrop 2000c.

This entry comes from a study of shared clonotypes between healthy human individuals (dated by TCRdb to about 2020). With respect to the entire study: The cohort included a few men and a couple of women between 18 and 49 years of age. For each donor, three plates each were used for CD4 naive and CD4 memory, two plates were used for CD8 naive, and one plate was used for CD8 memory. Blood TCR repertoires of five healthy adults were deeply sequenced to estimate repertoire size and the extent of clonotype sharing between individuals. Libraries were prepared and TCR repertoires were sequenced by different laboratories using diverse techniques, in order to increase sequencing depth and limit assay-specific biases. Per donor, leukapheresis produced somewhere between about 0.8 and 9.5 billion PBMCs. Study-level results and caveats: Incomplete sequencing was indicated by rarefaction of sorted-subset datasets, despite the large sequencing depth. Based on pairwise subsampling, the degree of clonotype sharing among donors was expected to be affected by sequencing depth. Because the study included only a small number of donors, the genetic and exposure-history diversity represented was limited. Compared with non-shared clonotypes, clonotypes shared by all four sorted-subset donors had higher generation probabilities. Larger estimated clonotype richness was generally found for naive subsets than for memory subsets. Sampling was restricted to blood, and TCR repertoires in tissues likely differ from the TCR repertoires found in blood. Approximately 5% of naive CD4, more than 3% of naive CD8, 2.3% of memory CD4, and roughly 0.4% of memory CD8 clonotypes were shared across a handful of donors.

CDR3 length: 20 amino acids, cysteine to phenylalanine. CDR3 DNA is the only sequence kept; it has 60 bases, read in frame from the first base. V ends up 2 bases short and J 1 base short, with an unmatched junction base count of 11. As encoded in the germline V gene, CDR1 is ENHRY while CDR2 is SYGVKD. Using the deep immunoSEQ assay, multiplex PCR amplified TCR CDR3 regions from genomic DNA. Extracted genomic DNA from each cell subset was spread evenly across all wells of several immunoSEQ 96-well plates, with each plate serving as a replicate. For sorted subsets, roughly 200 ng of genomic DNA, equivalent to tens of thousands of T cell genomes, went into each replicate PCR. Purified libraries were quantified with a Qubit 3.0 fluorometer, sized on a Bioanalyzer 2100, and re-quantified with the KAPA Library Quantification kit. Every immunoSEQ 96-well plate was sequenced on a dedicated single-read 150-cycle Illumina NextSeq 550 flow cell. The original pipeline was this. Because the immunoSEQ output included only junctional sequences and no quality scores, the filtering could not be the same as the filtering used for full-length reads. Sequences were annotated with PyIR, a Python wrapper for IgBLAST v1.9, and V/J genes and CDR3 were assigned using IMGT germline references. Any read was removed if the V/J assignment was weak (E-value above 1e-6), the CDR3 was missing, or the read contained stop codons, out-of-frame junctions, or ambiguous translated residues. A V3J clonotype was defined by an identical inferred V gene, J gene, and CDR3 amino acid sequence. The percentage overlap between two repertoires was calculated by dividing the number of shared unique clonotypes by the size of the smaller repertoire. Repertoire richness was assessed with RTK rarefaction, the Chao1 estimator, and Recon v2.1 estimates of unobserved clonotypes. Generation probabilities for all TCRbeta clonotypes obtained by the gDNA method from a few donors were computed using OLGA. Held by TCRdb, this immuneACCESS table contains in-frame sequences only and omits some clones. Under half of the omission traces to an unresolved V gene where checked; the cause of the rest is unknown. The V and J calls and clone size were taken over from that table, and D and trimming were inferred from the DNA. The sample includes 2 million to 2.5 million clones, with 80% to 95% observed a single time. About 0.41% of the sample is in the top ten clones.

This sequence was found in a man younger than 35 in good health. Some clones in this sample may be carry-over from other donors' samples. Sequenced sample: naive CD4+ T cells from PBMCs. Interpreted using the paper, the cell subset or site label stands for: CD45RA+ positively selected. The V and J segments used are TRBV10-3 and TRBJ2-3, and 14 junction bases match TRBD2. The nucleotide sequence is given as TGTGCCATCAGTGAGCGACTAGCGGGAGGGCCTATCCCCGGCACAGATACGCAGTATTTT. This encodes CAISERLAGGPIPGTDTQYF.